The 17 T cell receptor beta chains below all came from one sample that was sequenced in a study of molecular identifiers for immune sequencing clone quantification. Using its own MiXCR run on the PCR reads, TCRdb lists one record per CDR3 protein. The sample lists about 86,000 distinct CDR3 sequences, 20% to 30% occurring once. The sequencing input was naive CD8+ T cells from blood, with Jurkat cell RNA spiked in. The subset here: FACS-sorted CD8+CD4-CCR7+CD45RA+ naive T cells. The source is a human donor in good health. Some libraries in this study had Jurkat cell RNA spiked in.

Notes on this clonotype: This may arise from a read error, as a much more abundant clone is one base away. The gene calls are TRBV29-1 and TRBJ2-2; D is possibly TRBD1 or TRBD2 (5 bases each). V was shortened by 3 bases and J by 6 bases, with 17 bases between the two germline ends. Germline CDR1 reads SQVTM; CDR2 reads ANQGSEA. The CDR3 has 15 residues. The CDR3 is CSVEDTNGAPGELFF. The CDR3 coding sequence is TGCAGCGTTGAGGATACAAACGGGGCCCCCGGGGAGCTGTTTTTT.

Comments on this clonotype: A much larger clone sits a single nucleotide away, making a read error possible. This chain uses TRBV28 with TRBJ2-7, with D tentatively TRBD2 (5 bases). The CDR3 has 15 amino acids. CDR1 MDHEN and CDR2 SYDVKM come from the germline V gene. The CDR3 region has the DNA TGTACCAGCAGCTCCCGGAGAGCGGACTCCTACGAGCAGTACTTC. This gives the protein CTSSSRRADSYEQYF.

This clonotype has at least ten counts. The chain recombines TRBV29-1 with TRBJ1-1, with D possibly matching TRBD1 (6 bases). V was shortened by 7 bases and J by 1 base, with 13 bases between the two germline ends. Germline V lookup: CDR1 SQVTM, CDR2 ANQGSEA. The CDR3 is 13 amino acids. The chain's CDR3 is CSAPGHPNTEAFF. In nucleotides, the CDR3 is TGCAGCGCCCCGGGACACCCGAACACTGAAGCTTTCTTT.

The sample holds many counts of this clonotype. The chain has TRBV5-4 and TRBJ2-7; 13 positions agree with TRBD2. The CDR3 loop spans 15 amino acids. Germline assignment: CDR1 SGHNT and CDR2 YYREEE (reference sequence). Trimming at V came to 4 bases and at J to 4 bases, leaving 5 bases not matched to a gene. CDR3 in DNA: TGTGCCAGCAGCGGGGGACTAGCGGGAAGGTACGAGCAGTACTTC. It codes for CASSGGLAGRYEQYF.

This chain connects TRBV11-2 to TRBJ1-6; D gene unclear. The ends were cut back, 2 bases at V and 9 bases at J, with 14 bases in the middle. Germline V gene lookup returns CDR1 SGHAT and CDR2 FQNNGV. The CDR3 extends over 15 amino acids. The CDR3 region is CASSLSASGSSPLHF. The CDR3 coding sequence is TGTGCCAGCAGCTTAAGCGCTTCCGGAAGTTCACCCCTCCACTTT.

This clonotype showed up many times. This chain uses TRBV4-3 with TRBJ1-1; no definite D call. V was trimmed by 1 base and J by 3 bases, leaving 12 bases between them. The length of the CDR3 is 15 residues. The germline V gene encodes CDR1 LGHNA and CDR2 YSLEER. CDR3 region: CASSQGWGKDTEAFF. The CDR3 nucleotides are TGCGCCAGCAGCCAAGGGTGGGGAAAGGACACTGAAGCTTTCTTT.

Many counts were recorded for this clonotype. The chain carries TRBV12-3 or TRBV12-4 and TRBJ2-3; TRBD2 matches 8 bases. The CDR3 covers 15 residues. V lost 3 bases, J lost 5 bases, and 7 bases stayed unmatched. CDR3 residues: CASSFTSGRRDTQYF. The CDR3 region has the DNA TGTGCCAGCAGTTTTACTAGCGGACGTAGAGATACGCAGTATTTT.

This clonotype was found many times. The rearrangement links TRBV6-5 to TRBJ2-7, with 9 bases aligning to TRBD2. The CDR3 spans 16 residues. Trimming removed 7 bases from V and 4 bases from J; junction bases left unmatched: 14. Per the germline V gene, CDR1 is MNHEY and CDR2 is SVGAGI. DNA for the CDR3: TGTGCCAGCACCCCAGCGGGAGGCCCTCTTGCTTACGAGCAGTACTTC. Its translation is CASTPAGGPLAYEQYF.

To note about this clonotype: Its ends do not fully match the called genes, so a read error is possible. V gene TRBV14 combines with J gene TRBJ1-2; D gene ambiguous. From germline, CDR1 is SGHDN and CDR2 FVKESK. This CDR3 is built from 12 residues. The CDR3: CACSDASYGYTF. CDR3 sequence (DNA): TGTGCCTGCAGTGACGCGAGCTATGGCTACACCTTC.

The chain is built from TRBV6-2 or TRBV6-3 and TRBJ2-7; D call uncertain. The CDR3 is 13 amino acids. The V end was cut by 0 bases, the J end by 5 bases, with 8 bases between. Germline V CDR1 and CDR2: MNHEY, SVGEGT. DNA for the CDR3: TGTGCCAGCAGTTACTCGTGGGCCCACGAGCAGTACTTC. This sequence encodes CASSYSWAHEQYF.

This clonotype occurred many times. The V and J genes are TRBV4-1 and TRBJ1-5; the D is unclear. CDR3 length equals 16 residues. V was shortened by 0 bases and J by 4 bases, with 13 bases between the two germline ends. Germline V lookup: CDR1 MGHRA, CDR2 YSYEKL. The CDR3, as DNA: TGCGCCAGCAGCCAAGATAACTTGGGTACGAATCAGCCCCAGCATTTT. Translating it yields CASSQDNLGTNQPQHF.

A word on this clonotype: One end of the junction does not line up with germline, which may come from a read error. The chain joins TRBV6-2 or TRBV6-3 to TRBJ1-5; a possible D gene is TRBD1 (5 bases). The V gene's germline CDR1 is MNHEY and CDR2 SVGEGT. This CDR3 is 17 amino acids long. Written as DNA, the CDR3 is TGTGCCAGCAGTACTGGGACGGACGATTGGGGCAATCAGCCCCGGCATTTT. Protein sequence: CASSTGTDDWGNQPRHF.

With respect to this clonotype: Compared with germline, one end of the junction differs, possibly owing to a read error. The chain links TRBV7-6 to TRBJ2-5; TRBD1 is a possible D gene (6 bases). CDR1 is SGHVS, CDR2 FNYEAQ, per germline. The CDR3 sequence is 15 residues long. The CDR3 coding sequence is TGTGCCAGCAGCTTAAGTCCCAGGGGCCAAGCGACCCAGTACTTC. This sequence encodes CASSLSPRGQATQYF.

CDR3 region: CASSEGLAGNIQYF. CDR3 DNA: TGTGCCAGCAGTGAAGGGCTAGCGGGAAACATTCAGTACTTC. The gene calls are TRBV2 and TRBJ2-4, with 8 nucleotides matching TRBD2. This CDR3 comprises 14 residues. The V gene's germline CDR1 is SNHLY and CDR2 FYNNEI. V lost 1 base and J lost 6; bases outside the gene matches: 2.

This clonotype was observed a few times. Since a much larger clone is just one base distant, this may be a read error. The chain couples TRBV6-6 to TRBJ1-1, with 7 bases fitting TRBD1. The CDR3 is 16 amino acids. Germline loops: CDR1 MNHNY, CDR2 SVGAGI (reference sequence). Losses at the gene ends were 2 bases for V and 0 bases for J; bases not matched to a gene: 6. The CDR3 DNA reads TGTGCCAGCAGTTACGGGAGGGGACAGTTGAACACTGAAGCTTTCTTT. Amino acid sequence: CASSYGRGQLNTEAFF.

On this clonotype itself: A read error may explain this, as a much larger clone is one base away. Because the CDR3 is missing its conserved closing phenylalanine or tryptophan, this is likely a read error. The rearrangement links TRBV5-1 to TRBJ2-5, with D unclear. V lost 0 bases and J 4 bases, leaving 10 bases between the germline ends. The CDR3 has 14 residues. Germline V gene sequence: CDR1 SGHRS, CDR2 YFSETQ. The CDR3 nucleotides are TGCGCCAGCAGCTTGGCCTACGTGGGAGAGACCCAGTACTTA. It encodes CASSLAYVGETQYL.

The chain has TRBV6-5 and TRBJ1-1, with 8 positions matching TRBD1. The ends lost 5 bases at V and 1 base at J; junction bases unmatched: 9. This CDR3 is 16 amino acids long. CDR1 is MNHEY, CDR2 SVGAGI, per germline. The CDR3 spells CASSQSDRATNTEAFF. The CDR3 DNA reads as TGTGCCAGCAGTCAATCGGACAGGGCGACGAACACTGAAGCTTTCTTT.